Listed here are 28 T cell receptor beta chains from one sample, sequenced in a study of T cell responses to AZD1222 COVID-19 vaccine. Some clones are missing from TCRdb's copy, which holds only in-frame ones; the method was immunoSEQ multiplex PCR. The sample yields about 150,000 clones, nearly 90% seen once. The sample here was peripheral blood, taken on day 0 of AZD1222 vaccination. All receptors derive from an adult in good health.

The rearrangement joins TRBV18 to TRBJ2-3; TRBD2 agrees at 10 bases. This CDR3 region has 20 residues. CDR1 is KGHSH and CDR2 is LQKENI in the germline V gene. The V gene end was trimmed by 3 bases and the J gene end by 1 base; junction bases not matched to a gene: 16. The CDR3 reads CASSPYLTRTSGSRTDTQYF. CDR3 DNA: TGTGCCAGCTCACCGTATCTTACGCGGACTAGCGGTTCTCGCACAGATACGCAGTATTTT. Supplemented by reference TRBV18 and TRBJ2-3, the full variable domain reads NAGVMQNPRHLVRRRGQEARLRCSPMKGHSHVYWYRQLPEEGLKFMVYLQKENIIDESGMPKERFSAEFPKEGPSILRIQQVVRGDSAAYFCASSPYLTRTSGSRTDTQYFGPGTRLTVL.

The CDR3 here is CASSPLAGVNVYEQFF. CDR3 nucleotide sequence: TGTGCCAGCAGCCCGCTAGCGGGAGTAAATGTTTATGAGCAGTTCTTC. The rearrangement uses TRBV9 and TRBJ2-1; TRBD2 aligns across 10 bases. Germline V lookup: CDR1 SGDLS, CDR2 YYNGEE. This CDR3 is built from 16 residues. Unmatched junction bases numbered 12, after V lost 4 bases and J lost 8 bases.

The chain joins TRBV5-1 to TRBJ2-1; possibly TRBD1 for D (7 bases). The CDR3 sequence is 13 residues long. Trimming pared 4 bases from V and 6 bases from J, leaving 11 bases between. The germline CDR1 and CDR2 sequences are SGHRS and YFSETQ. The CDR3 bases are TGCGCCAGCAGCGCGGGACAGTCCAATGAGCAGTTCTTC. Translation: CASSAGQSNEQFF.

As DNA, the CDR3 is TGTGCCAGCAGCCCAGGACTCAGACCGAACACTGAAGCTTTCTTT. Amino acid sequence: CASSPGLRPNTEAFF. The genes are TRBV3-1 (or the pseudogene TRBV3-2) and TRBJ1-1; D call uncertain. Germline V gene lookup returns CDR1 LGHDT and CDR2 YNNKEL (reference sequence). V lost 4 bases and J 1 base, leaving 13 bases between the germline ends. CDR3 length equals 15 residues.

The CDR3 bases are TGTGCCAGCAGCTCATATCCTCTTCTCCGGACAGCGTCTAACTATGGCTACACCTTC. It is translated as CASSSYPLLRTASNYGYTF. The chain couples TRBV5-6 to TRBJ1-2; D possibly corresponds to TRBD1 (6 bases). V shed 3 bases and J shed 0 bases, with 24 bases lying between them. This CDR3 is built from 19 residues. CDR1 SGHDT and CDR2 YYEEEE come from the germline V gene.

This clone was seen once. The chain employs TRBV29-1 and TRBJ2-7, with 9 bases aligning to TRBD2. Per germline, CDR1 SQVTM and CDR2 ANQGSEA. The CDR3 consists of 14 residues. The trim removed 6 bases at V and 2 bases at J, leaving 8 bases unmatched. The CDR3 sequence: CSVVEREAPYEQYF. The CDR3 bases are TGCAGCGTCGTGGAGCGGGAGGCCCCCTACGAGCAGTACTTC.

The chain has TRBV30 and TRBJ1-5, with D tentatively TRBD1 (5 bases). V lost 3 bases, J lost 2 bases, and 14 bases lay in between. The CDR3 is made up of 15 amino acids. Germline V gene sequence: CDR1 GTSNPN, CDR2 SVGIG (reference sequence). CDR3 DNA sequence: TGTGCCTGGAGCCTCCACGGAGGGGGCAATCAGCCCCAGCATTTT. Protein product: CAWSLHGGGNQPQHF.

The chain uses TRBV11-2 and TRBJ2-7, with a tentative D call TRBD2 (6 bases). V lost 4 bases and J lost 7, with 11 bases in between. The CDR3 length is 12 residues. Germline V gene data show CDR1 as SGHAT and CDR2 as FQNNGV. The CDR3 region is CASSSDRGEQYF. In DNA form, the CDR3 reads TGTGCCAGCAGCTCTGACCGGGGGGAGCAGTACTTC.

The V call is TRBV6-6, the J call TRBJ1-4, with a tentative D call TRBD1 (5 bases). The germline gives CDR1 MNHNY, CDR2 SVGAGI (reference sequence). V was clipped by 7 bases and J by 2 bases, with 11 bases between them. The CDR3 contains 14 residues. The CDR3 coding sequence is TGTGCCAGCACCCGGGGGGTGACTAATGAAAAACTGTTTTTT. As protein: CASTRGVTNEKLFF.

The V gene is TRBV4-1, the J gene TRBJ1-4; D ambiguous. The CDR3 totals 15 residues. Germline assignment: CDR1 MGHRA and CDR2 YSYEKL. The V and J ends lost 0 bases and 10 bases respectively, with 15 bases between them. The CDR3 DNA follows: TGCGCCAGCAGCCAAGACAGCACCAGGCTGGGAAAACTGTTTTTT. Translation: CASSQDSTRLGKLFF.

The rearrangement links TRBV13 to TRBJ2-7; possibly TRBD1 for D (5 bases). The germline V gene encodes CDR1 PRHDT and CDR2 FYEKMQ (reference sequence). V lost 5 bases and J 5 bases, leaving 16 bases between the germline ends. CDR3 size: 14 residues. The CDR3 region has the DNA TGTGCCAGCAGCCCACGCCCTGACAGTCACGAGCAGTACTTC. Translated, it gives CASSPRPDSHEQYF.

The DNA of the CDR3 is TGTGCCAGCAGCTTAGTGCGGAACTCTGGAAACACCATATATTTT. Translated, it gives CASSLVRNSGNTIYF. J is TRBJ1-3 and V is TRBV7-2, with D unresolved. V lost 1 base to trimming and J lost 0 bases, with 7 bases between them. This CDR3 has 15 amino acids. Germline CDR1 is SGHTA and CDR2 is FQGNSA.

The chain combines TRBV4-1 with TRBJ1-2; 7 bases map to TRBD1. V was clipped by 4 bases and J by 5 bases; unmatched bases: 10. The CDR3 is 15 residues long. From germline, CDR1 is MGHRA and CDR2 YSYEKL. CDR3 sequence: CASSPDREGWYGYTF. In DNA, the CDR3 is TGCGCCAGCAGCCCTGACAGGGAGGGATGGTATGGCTACACCTTC.

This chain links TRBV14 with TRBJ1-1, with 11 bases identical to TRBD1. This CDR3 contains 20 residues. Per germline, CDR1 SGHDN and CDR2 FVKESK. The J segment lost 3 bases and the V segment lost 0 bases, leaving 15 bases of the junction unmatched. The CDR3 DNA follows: TGTGCCAGCAGCCAAGACTTCGATTGGACAGGGGGCAAAATGGACACTGAAGCTTTCTTT. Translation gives CASSQDFDWTGGKMDTEAFF.

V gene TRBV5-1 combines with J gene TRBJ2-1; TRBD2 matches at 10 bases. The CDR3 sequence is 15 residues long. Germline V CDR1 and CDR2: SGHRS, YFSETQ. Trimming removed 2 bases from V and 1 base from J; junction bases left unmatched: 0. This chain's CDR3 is CASSLLAGSYNEQFF. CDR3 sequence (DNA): TGCGCCAGCAGCTTACTAGCGGGGTCCTACAATGAGCAGTTCTTC.

This chain's CDR3 is CASNAQGKGYGYTF. CDR3 bases: TGTGCCAGCAATGCTCAGGGAAAAGGCTATGGCTACACCTTC. The genes are TRBV27 and TRBJ1-2, with D possibly TRBD1 on 5 matching bases. The V end was cut by 7 bases, the J end by 4 bases, with 16 bases between. Germline values: CDR1 MNHEY, CDR2 SMNVEV (reference sequence). CDR3 length: 14 residues.

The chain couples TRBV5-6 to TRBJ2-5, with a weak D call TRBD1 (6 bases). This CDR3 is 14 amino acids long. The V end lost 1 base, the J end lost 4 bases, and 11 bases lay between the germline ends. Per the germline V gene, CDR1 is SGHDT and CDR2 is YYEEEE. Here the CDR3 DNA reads TGTGCCAGCAGCTTGTGGACAGCAGGAGAGACCCAGTACTTC. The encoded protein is CASSLWTAGETQYF.

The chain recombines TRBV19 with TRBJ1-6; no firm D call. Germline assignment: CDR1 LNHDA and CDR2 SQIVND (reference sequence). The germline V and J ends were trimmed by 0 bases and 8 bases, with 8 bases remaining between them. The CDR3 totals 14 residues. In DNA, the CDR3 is TGTGCCAGTAGTATAGACTATCCGGATTCACCCCTCCACTTT. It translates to CASSIDYPDSPLHF.

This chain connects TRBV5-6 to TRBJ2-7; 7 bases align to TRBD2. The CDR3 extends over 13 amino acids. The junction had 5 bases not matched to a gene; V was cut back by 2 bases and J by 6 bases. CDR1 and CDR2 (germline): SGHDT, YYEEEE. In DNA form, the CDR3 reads TGTGCCAGCAGCTTTCGACTAGCTACCGAGCAGTACTTC. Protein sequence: CASSFRLATEQYF.

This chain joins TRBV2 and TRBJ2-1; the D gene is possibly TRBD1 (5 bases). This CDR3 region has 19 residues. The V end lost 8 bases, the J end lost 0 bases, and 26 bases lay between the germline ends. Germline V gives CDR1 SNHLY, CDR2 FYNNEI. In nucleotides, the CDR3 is TGTGCCAGCTCTAATGGTGGAGACAGCGAGTTTGGCTCCTACAATGAGCAGTTCTTC. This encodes CASSNGGDSEFGSYNEQFF.

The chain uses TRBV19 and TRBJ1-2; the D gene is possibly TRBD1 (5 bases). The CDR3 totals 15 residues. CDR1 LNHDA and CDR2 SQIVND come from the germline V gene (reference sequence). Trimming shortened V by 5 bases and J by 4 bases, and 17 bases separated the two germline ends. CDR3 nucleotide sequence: TGTGCCAGTAGTTCCCGACAGACCGGCGGCTATGGCTACACCTTC. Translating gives CASSSRQTGGYGYTF.

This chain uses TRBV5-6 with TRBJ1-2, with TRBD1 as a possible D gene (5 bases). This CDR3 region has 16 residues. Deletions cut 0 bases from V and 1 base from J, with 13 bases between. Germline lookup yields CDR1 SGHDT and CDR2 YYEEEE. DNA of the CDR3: TGTGCCAGCAGCTTGGTTGGGCGGGGCGTTAACTATGGCTACACCTTC. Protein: CASSLVGRGVNYGYTF.

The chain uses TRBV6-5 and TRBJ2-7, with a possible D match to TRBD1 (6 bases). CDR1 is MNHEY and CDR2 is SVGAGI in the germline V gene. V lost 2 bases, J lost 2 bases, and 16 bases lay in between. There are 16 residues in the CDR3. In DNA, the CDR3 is TGTGCCAGCAGTTACGCCGCCGGGACACTAACCTACGAGCAGTACTTC. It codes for CASSYAAGTLTYEQYF.

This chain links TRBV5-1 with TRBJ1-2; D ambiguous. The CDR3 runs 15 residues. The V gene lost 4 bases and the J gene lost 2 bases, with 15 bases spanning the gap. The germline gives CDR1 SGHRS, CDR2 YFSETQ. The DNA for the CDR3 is TGCGCCAGCAGCCCACGGTGGGGTCCCAACTATGGCTACACCTTC. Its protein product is CASSPRWGPNYGYTF.

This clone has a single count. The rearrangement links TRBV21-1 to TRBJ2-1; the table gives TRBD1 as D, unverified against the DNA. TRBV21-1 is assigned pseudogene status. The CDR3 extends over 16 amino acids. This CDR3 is CASNKIGQGAGNEQFF. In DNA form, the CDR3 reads TGTGCCAGCAACAAGATAGGACAGGGGGCGGGCAATGAGCAGTTCTTC.

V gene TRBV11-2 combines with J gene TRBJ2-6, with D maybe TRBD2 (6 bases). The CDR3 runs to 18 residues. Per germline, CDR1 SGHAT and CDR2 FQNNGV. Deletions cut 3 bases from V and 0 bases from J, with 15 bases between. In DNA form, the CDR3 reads TGTGCCAGCAGCTTGCGGGACGTCACAATCTCTGGGGCCAACGTCCTGACTTTC. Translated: CASSLRDVTISGANVLTF.

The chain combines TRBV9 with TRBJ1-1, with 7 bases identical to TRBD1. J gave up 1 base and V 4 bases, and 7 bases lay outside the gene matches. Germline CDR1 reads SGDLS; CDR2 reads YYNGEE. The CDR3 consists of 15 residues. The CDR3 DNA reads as TGTGCCAGCAGCCTCCGACAGGGCCCGAACACTGAAGCTTTCTTT. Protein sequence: CASSLRQGPNTEAFF.

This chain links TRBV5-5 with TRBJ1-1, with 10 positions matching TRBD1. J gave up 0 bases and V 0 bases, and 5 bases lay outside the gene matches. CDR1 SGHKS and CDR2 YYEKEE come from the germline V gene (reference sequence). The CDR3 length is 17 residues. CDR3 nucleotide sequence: TGTGCCAGCAGCTTGGCGGGGACAGGGGAAATGAACACTGAAGCTTTCTTT. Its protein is CASSLAGTGEMNTEAFF. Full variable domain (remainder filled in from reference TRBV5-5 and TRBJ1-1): DAGVTQSPTHLIKTRGQQVTLRCSPISGHKSVSWYQQVLGQGPQFIFQYYEKEERGRGNFPDRFSARQFPNYSSELNVNALLLGDSALYLCASSLAGTGEMNTEAFFGQGTRLTVV.